This T cell receptor (beta chain) was recovered during a study of blood T cells in healthy people across ages. The table lists this clonotype with many counts. A second PCR, run for about 7 to 11 cycles, used a sample-barcoded 5' primer plus a J-beta primer mix. One entry per CDR3 protein results from TCRdb running MiXCR on the 5' RACE reads. This sample carries around 800,000 distinct CDR3 sequences, 25% to 30% of them seen once, and the ten largest clones take roughly 3.1%. The same sample was also studied in work on T cells of mothers and their children. This second report adds: cDNA synthesis used all extracted RNA, approximately 1.6 ug per 15 ul.

The origin of this receptor is a boy younger than 18 in good health. What was sequenced was blood.

The CDR3 sequence: CASSLTSGGSTQYF. CDR3 bases: TGTGCCAGCAGTTTGACTAGCGGGGGGTCGACCCAGTACTTC. The J gene is TRBJ2-5, the V gene TRBV28; TRBD2 agrees at 13 bases. CDR1 and CDR2 (germline): MDHEN, SYDVKM. V trimming: 3 bases; J trimming: 7 bases; junction bases outside the gene matches: 2. This CDR3 contains 14 residues.